These 27 T cell receptor beta chains share one sample of origin, sequenced in a study of PD-L1 blockade in urothelial cancer. The assay was immunoSEQ multiplex PCR, and TCRdb's table has in-frame clones only and misses some. The sample holds 40,000 to 55,000 clones; around 89% are singletons and the top ten take 2% to 3%. Time point given: peripheral blood 6 weeks after treatment start. The sequencing used PBMCs, collected around atezolizumab (anti-PD-L1) treatment. These receptors were collected from a man in his fifties or sixties with urothelial cancer.

V and J are TRBV6-1 and TRBJ1-5, with a possible D match to TRBD1 (5 bases). This CDR3 is 15 amino acids long. V shed 8 bases and J shed 4 bases, with 18 bases lying between them. Germline-derived CDR1 and CDR2 are MNHNS and SASEGT. The CDR3 bases are TGTGCCAGCCGCCGAGAGACAGCACTAAATCAGCCCCAGCATTTT. It is translated as CASRRETALNQPQHF.

The count of this clone is one. The chain joins TRBV29-1 to TRBJ2-3; 10 nucleotides line up with TRBD2. CDR3 length: 15 amino acids. Losses at the gene ends were 6 bases for V and 1 base for J; bases not matched to a gene: 7. Germline V gene sequence: CDR1 SQVTM, CDR2 ANQGSEA. CDR3 loop: CSVAGLAAGTDTQYF. In nucleotides, the CDR3 is TGCAGCGTGGCCGGACTAGCGGCCGGCACAGATACGCAGTATTTT.

The rearrangement joins TRBV9 to TRBJ2-3; the match to TRBD1 covers 8 bases. The trim removed 3 bases at V and 4 bases at J, leaving 25 bases unmatched. The CDR3 sequence is 21 residues long. Germline V CDR1 and CDR2: SGDLS, YYNGEE. This chain's CDR3 is CASSAQGGPIRTGIGADTQYF. The CDR3 DNA follows: TGTGCCAGCAGCGCACAAGGGGGGCCAATTCGGACAGGGATTGGTGCAGATACGCAGTATTTT.

V gene TRBV19 combines with J gene TRBJ1-1; D possibly corresponds to TRBD1 (5 bases). Per germline, CDR1 LNHDA and CDR2 SQIVND (reference sequence). This CDR3 comprises 14 residues. The V and J ends lost 9 bases and 5 bases respectively, with 19 bases between them. The CDR3 nucleotides are TGTGCCAGCGGATCCATGCGCGGGGGAACTGAAGCTTTCTTT. This codes for CASGSMRGGTEAFF.

The chain has TRBV7-9 and TRBJ2-5; TRBD1 might be the D (6 bases). The end of the DNA is better explained by TRBJ2-7, so the J call may be wrong. Germline CDR1 is SEHNR and CDR2 is FQNEAQ (reference sequence). The CDR3 contains 14 residues. The CDR3 DNA reads TGTGCCAGCAGCTTAATGGACAGCTCCTACGAGCAGTACTTC. This gives the protein CASSLMDSSYEQYF.

For the CDR3, the DNA is TGCGCCAGCTTACTCCGGGACAGGGCAGCCTACGAGCAGTACTTC. Protein: CASLLRDRAAYEQYF. V gene TRBV10-1 combines with J gene TRBJ2-7; 9 bases agree with TRBD1. The CDR3 totals 15 residues. Germline CDR1 is WNHNN and CDR2 is SYGVQD (reference sequence). V was clipped by 8 bases and J by 2 bases; unmatched bases: 10.

This rearrangement joins TRBV7-2 to TRBJ2-5; possibly TRBD2 for D (5 bases). Trimming removed 1 base from V and 5 bases from J, with 14 bases in between. Germline lookup yields CDR1 SGHTA and CDR2 FQGNSA. The CDR3 runs to 15 residues. This CDR3 reads CASSLGTSRIETQYF. As DNA, the CDR3 is TGTGCCAGCAGCTTAGGGACTTCCCGGATTGAGACCCAGTACTTC. The full variable domain, completed using reference TRBV7-2 and TRBJ2-5, is GAGVSQSPSNKVTEKGKDVELRCDPISGHTALYWYRQSLGQGLEFLIYFQGNSAPDKSGLPSDRFSAERTGGSVSTLTIQRTQQEDSAVYLCASSLGTSRIETQYFGPGTRLLVL.

The V call is TRBV6-5, the J call TRBJ2-7; 7 bases fit TRBD2. V was pared by 0 bases and J by 2 bases, with 7 bases of the junction left unmatched. The length of the CDR3 is 16 residues. From germline, CDR1 is MNHEY and CDR2 SVGAGI. The CDR3 coding sequence is TGTGCCAGCAGTTACTCGGGATATGGGGGGGCCTACGAGCAGTACTTC. Amino acid sequence: CASSYSGYGGAYEQYF.

The chain links TRBV14 to TRBJ1-2; a weak D match, TRBD1 (6 bases). The CDR3 sequence is 16 residues long. V was clipped by 3 bases and J by 0 bases, with 14 bases between them. Germline loops: CDR1 SGHDN, CDR2 FVKESK. Here the CDR3 DNA reads TGTGCCAGCAGCCATTTCCGGGACACCGCTAACTATGGCTACACCTTC. Translated, it gives CASSHFRDTANYGYTF.

The chain recombines TRBV4-3 with TRBJ2-1; 14 bases are shared with TRBD2. In germline, CDR1 is LGHNA, CDR2 YSLEER. The CDR3 length is 16 residues. V trimming: 2 bases; J trimming: 10 bases; junction bases outside the gene matches: 7. CDR3 DNA: TGCGCCAGCAGCCAAACCGGGACTAGCGGGAGTGGGGAGCAGTTCTTC. Translated, it gives CASSQTGTSGSGEQFF.

The chain uses TRBV6-1 and TRBJ1-2; D gene unclear. Germline lookup yields CDR1 MNHNS and CDR2 SASEGT. The CDR3 sequence is 12 residues long. Between the trimmed V and J ends, which lost 7 bases and 10 bases, there was a span of 16 bases. This chain's CDR3 is CASTYSLVAYTF. CDR3 in DNA: TGTGCCAGCACCTACTCTCTCGTAGCCTACACCTTC.

Here the CDR3 DNA reads TGTGCCAGCAGCGCCGGACCCTGGGGGGAAGAGCAGTTCTTC. This encodes CASSAGPWGEEQFF. The chain employs TRBV11-2 and TRBJ2-1, with TRBD2 as a possible D gene (6 bases). Germline V CDR1 and CDR2: SGHAT, FQNNGV. The CDR3 contains 14 residues. V lost 5 bases and J 10 bases, leaving 18 bases between the germline ends.

V is TRBV18 and J is TRBJ2-3; D unresolved. V was clipped by 3 bases and J by 8 bases, with 18 bases between them. Germline V gene lookup returns CDR1 KGHSH and CDR2 LQKENI. The CDR3 extends over 15 amino acids. In DNA, the CDR3 is TGTGCCAGCTCACCCGATAGGAGCCAGCTCGGTACGCAGTATTTT. Its protein is CASSPDRSQLGTQYF.

The rearrangement joins TRBV9 to TRBJ2-2, with 9 bases that match TRBD2. The germline V gene encodes CDR1 SGDLS and CDR2 YYNGEE. With 3 bases clipped from V and 4 bases from J, the junction kept 13 bases outside the gene matches. The CDR3 has 18 residues. For the CDR3, the DNA is TGTGCCAGCAGCGAGAGGGGTAGCGGGAGTACGTCCACCGGGGAGCTGTTTTTT. Translation gives CASSERGSGSTSTGELFF.

The rearrangement uses TRBV28 and TRBJ2-5; 10 nucleotides match TRBD2. V was pared by 6 bases and J by 4 bases, with 8 bases of the junction left unmatched. The length of the CDR3 is 15 residues. Per germline, CDR1 MDHEN and CDR2 SYDVKM. In DNA form, the CDR3 reads TGTGCCAGCAGCCGCCAGCGGGAGGGCCGAGAGACCCAGTACTTC. As protein: CASSRQREGRETQYF.

The genes are TRBV29-1 and TRBJ2-7; perhaps TRBD2 as D (5 bases). CDR1 and CDR2 from the germline V gene are SQVTM and ANQGSEA. V was pared by 6 bases and J by 0 bases, with 15 bases between. This CDR3 region has 14 residues. CDR3 residues: CSVLSEGSSYEQYF. The CDR3 DNA follows: TGCAGCGTCCTCAGTGAAGGGAGCTCCTACGAGCAGTACTTC.

CDR3 residues: CASNPSTDTQYF. DNA of the CDR3: TGTGCCAGCAATCCGAGCACAGATACGCAGTATTTT. V gene TRBV7-9 combines with J gene TRBJ2-3; no clear D. CDR1 and CDR2 (germline): SEHNR, FQNEAQ (reference sequence). The CDR3 sequence is 12 residues long. The V and J ends lost 7 bases and 0 bases respectively, with 5 bases between them.

The gene calls are TRBV5-1 and TRBJ1-2; a weak D match, TRBD1 (5 bases). CDR1 and CDR2 (germline): SGHRS, YFSETQ. V lost 5 bases to trimming and J lost 8 bases, with 13 bases between them. The CDR3 sequence is 12 residues long. As DNA, the CDR3 is TGCGCCAGCAGTCAGGGTGGTTACGGCTACACCTTC. Encoded protein: CASSQGGYGYTF.

A note on this clone: One junction end disagrees with the germline gene, perhaps due to a read error. Within the sample, other DNA sequences also encode this same CDR3. The chain employs TRBV29-1 and TRBJ2-5; 8 bases align to TRBD2. The germline V gene encodes CDR1 SQVTM and CDR2 ANQGSEA. The CDR3 sequence is 12 residues long. CDR3 protein: CSGKAGSSTQYF. In DNA, the CDR3 is TGTAGCGGGAAGGCGGGTTCCAGTACCCAGTACTTC.

This rearrangement joins TRBV5-6 to TRBJ2-7; 8 bases align to TRBD1. CDR3 length: 11 residues. Germline V gene lookup returns CDR1 SGHDT and CDR2 YYEEEE. The CDR3 loop reads CASSLRTGSVV. For the CDR3, the DNA is TGTGCCAGCAGCCTTCGGACAGGGTCAGTGGTC.

The rearrangement uses TRBV7-9 and TRBJ2-3; D is uncertain. Trimming took off 4 bases at V and 6 bases at J, with 14 bases between the two ends. Germline V CDR1 and CDR2: SEHNR, FQNEAQ (reference sequence). This CDR3 has 14 amino acids. The CDR3 reads CASSSERFRDTQYF. The CDR3 DNA reads as TGTGCCAGCAGCTCGGAGAGGTTTAGGGATACGCAGTATTTT.

The rearrangement joins TRBV7-9 to TRBJ2-7; TRBD1 might be the D (5 bases). The CDR3 is 14 amino acids. Trimming removed 2 bases at V and 3 bases at J, with 11 bases between. CDR1 is SEHNR, CDR2 FQNEAQ, per germline (reference sequence). This CDR3 is CASSLPQVGYEQYF. In nucleotides, the CDR3 is TGTGCCAGCAGCTTACCACAGGTTGGCTACGAGCAGTACTTC.

The chain links TRBV4-3 to TRBJ2-7; 8 nucleotides match TRBD2. V shed 3 bases, J shed 6 bases, and the junction held 7 bases outside the gene matches. This CDR3 spans 14 amino acids. Germline CDR1 reads LGHNA; CDR2 reads YSLEER. In DNA, the CDR3 is TGCGCCAGCAGCCAGAGGCGGGGGGTCGGCGAGCAGTACTTC. The encoded protein is CASSQRRGVGEQYF.

CDR3 in amino acids: CAWKEGGDSPLHF. The CDR3, as DNA: TGTGCCTGGAAAGAAGGGGGGGATTCACCCCTCCACTTT. The chain uses TRBV30 and TRBJ1-6; perhaps TRBD1 as D (6 bases). V lost 4 bases and J lost 8, with 12 bases in between. This CDR3 contains 13 residues. From germline, CDR1 is GTSNPN and CDR2 SVGIG (reference sequence).

CDR3 bases: TGTGCCAGCAGCGCCGGGACAGGGGAGTACGAGCAGTACTTC. Translating it yields CASSAGTGEYEQYF. This chain links TRBV9 with TRBJ2-7, with TRBD1 matching 10 bases. The CDR3 sequence is 14 residues long. The germline V gene encodes CDR1 SGDLS and CDR2 YYNGEE. V trimming: 3 bases; J trimming: 4 bases; junction bases outside the gene matches: 4.

The chain carries TRBV10-1 and TRBJ1-6; a weak D match, TRBD1 (5 bases). The CDR3 covers 15 residues. Germline V gene lookup returns CDR1 WNHNN and CDR2 SYGVQD (reference sequence). V was clipped by 6 bases and J by 6 bases, with 15 bases between them. CDR3 DNA sequence: TGCGCCAGCAGAGCATCGACAGCTCCTAATTCACCCCTCCACTTT. It specifies CASRASTAPNSPLHF.

This rearrangement joins TRBV29-1 to TRBJ2-4; 12 bases are shared with TRBD2. The CDR3 contains 16 residues. Trimming at V came to 5 bases and at J to 9 bases, leaving 14 bases not matched to a gene. CDR1 and CDR2 from the germline V gene are SQVTM and ANQGSEA. CDR3 amino acids: CSVTPGTSGFGVIQYF. The CDR3 bases are TGCAGCGTTACTCCCGGGACTAGCGGGTTTGGAGTCATTCAGTACTTC. The whole variable domain, filled in from reference TRBV29-1 and TRBJ2-4, reads SAVISQKPSRDICQRGTSLTIQCQVDSQVTMMFWYRQQPGQSLTLIATANQGSEATYESGFVIDKFPISRPNLTFSTLTVSNMSPEDSSIYLCSVTPGTSGFGVIQYFGAGTRLSVL.